Given below is one T cell receptor beta chain in context. Indicated treatment: randomized to nivolumab then ipilimumab (arm A) or the reverse (arm B). Sorted cells were live CD3+CD8+, lacking CD19 and CD56, from PBMCs. Trimming at V came to 6 bases and at J to 6 bases, leaving 14 bases not matched to a gene. This CDR3 contains 17 residues. CDR1 is MDHEN, CDR2 SYDVKM, per germline. This specimen belongs to a study of sequential checkpoint blockade in melanoma. TCRdb's copy holds only in-frame clones and misses some; the assay was immunoSEQ multiplex PCR. The sample holds about 20,000 clones, 82% seen once.

V gene TRBV28 combines with J gene TRBJ2-2; 9 bases match TRBD1. This specimen consisted of CD8+ T cells sorted from blood (inferred from file names), obtained from a patient given nivolumab and ipilimumab in sequence. The receptor was isolated from a human donor with melanoma. This chain's CDR3 is CASRDYRDRVNAGELFF. In DNA, the CDR3 is TGTGCCAGCAGAGACTACCGGGACAGGGTTAACGCCGGGGAGCTGTTTTTT.